This T cell receptor (beta chain) was captured by sequencing in a study of T cells in AML relapse after transplant (dated by TCRdb to the late 2010s). For context, the study as a whole: The remission controls were clinically matched patients who stayed in long-term complete remission and had follow-up of more than 3 years. Remission samples were bone marrow collected about 1 year after HSCT from patients who maintained complete remission. In a retrospective study, inhibitory receptor expression and TCR repertoires of bone marrow T cells were examined in patients who had received allogeneic HSCT for myeloid malignancy.

To prepare the library, PCR was applied. Instead of multiplex PCR, a modified RACE PCR protocol was used to amplify TCR alpha and beta chains from RNA. Libraries were sequenced on an Illumina MiSeq, and raw reads were demultiplexed according to sample-specific barcode combinations. The paper's processing steps were these. MiXCR software was used to identify TCR clonotypes from the sequencing reads. TCRdb applied fastp at Q25 and MiXCR to the public reads, then kept only in-frame beta chains. Rows are unified per CDR3 protein, each entry keeping the most common DNA and genes. None of the V and J calls come from the authors' own analysis; TCRdb made them. Here the sample has around 3,500 distinct CDR3 sequences; about 10% occur a single time. The ten top clones hold about 32% of the sample. Unmatched junction bases come to 14, with V trimmed by 5 bases and J by 0 bases. The CDR3 spans 18 residues, from the cysteine through the phenylalanine. Of the read, only the CDR3 DNA is kept; its 54 bases are in frame from base 1. Reading the germline V gene gives CDR1 SGHAT and CDR2 FQNNGV.

This clonotype showed up many times. The clone's antigen remains unknown. No base quality information exists; no much larger clone differs at one position. Results the study describes overall, beyond this receptor: TCR repertoire comparisons rested on very few samples, with only a few individuals per group for unsorted bone marrow.

Material: bone marrow, either the whole sample or a sorted T cell fraction (not recorded which), obtained in complete remission. The clonotype was recovered from a human donor who had a stem cell transplant for acute myeloid leukemia. A transplant means some T cells may be of graft donor rather than patient origin. Here the chain combines TRBV11-2 and TRBJ1-1; 8 bases in the middle match TRBD1. The CDR3 in this case is CASSPGTGHRKLNTEAFF. The DNA sequence is given as TGTGCCAGCAGCCCCGGGACAGGCCATCGTAAATTGAACACTGAAGCTTTCTTT.